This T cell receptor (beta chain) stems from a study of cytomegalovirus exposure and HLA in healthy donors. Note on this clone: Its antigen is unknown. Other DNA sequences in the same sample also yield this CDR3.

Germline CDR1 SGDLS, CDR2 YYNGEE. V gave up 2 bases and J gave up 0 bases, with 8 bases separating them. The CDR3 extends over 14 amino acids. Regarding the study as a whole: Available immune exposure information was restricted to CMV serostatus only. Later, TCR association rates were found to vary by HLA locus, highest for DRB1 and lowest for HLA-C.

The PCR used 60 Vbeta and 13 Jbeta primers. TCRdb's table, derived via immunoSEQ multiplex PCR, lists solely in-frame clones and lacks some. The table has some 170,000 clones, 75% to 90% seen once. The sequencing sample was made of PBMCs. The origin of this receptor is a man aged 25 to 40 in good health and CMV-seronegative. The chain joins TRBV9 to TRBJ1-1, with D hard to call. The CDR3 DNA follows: TGTGCCAGCAGCGTTGGGCAGATGAACACTGAAGCTTTCTTT. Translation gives CASSVGQMNTEAFF.